This T cell receptor (beta chain) was retrieved from a study of blood T cells in healthy people across ages. A J-beta primer mix and a sample-barcoded 5' primer were used in a second PCR of about 6 to 12 cycles. Each CDR3 protein is one row after TCRdb ran MiXCR on the 5' RACE reads. There are roughly 1.5 million distinct CDR3 sequences in the sample; 35% to 45% occur only once, and about 3.8% lies in the top ten. The CDR3 contains 14 residues. Germline V gives CDR1 SGHKS, CDR2 YYEKEE (reference sequence). V was trimmed by 4 bases and J by 7 bases, leaving 15 bases between them. This clonotype appeared a few times.

The source of this sequence is a woman between 18 and 30 years old in good health. The chain joins TRBV5-5 to TRBJ1-5; D remains unclear. What was sequenced was blood. CDR3 DNA: TGTGCCAGCAGCCTGGACCGGGTAGACCAGCCCCAGCATTTT. The encoded protein is CASSLDRVDQPQHF.